This T cell receptor beta chain derives from a study of pediatric ulcerative colitis. Germline values: CDR1 PRHDT, CDR2 FYEKMQ (reference sequence). The CDR3 is 13 amino acids. Trimming stripped 1 base from V and 4 bases from J, with 6 bases between. The repertoire was sequenced with immunoSEQ multiplex PCR; TCRdb's copy has only in-frame clones and lacks some. The data hold approximately 5,200 clones, with roughly nine tenths observed a single time. The diagnostic colonoscopy in ulcerative colitis patients preceded any immunosuppressive treatment. Colonoscopy and blood draw happened at the same time.

The chain carries TRBV13 and TRBJ2-3; D is undetermined. The sequencing sample was made of blood. This clonotype originated in a boy aged 5-17 years with mild ulcerative colitis. The CDR3 DNA reads TGTGCCAGCAGCTTAGAAGTTTCAGATACGCAGTATTTT. Encoded protein: CASSLEVSDTQYF.